The T cell receptor (beta chain) described here comes from a study of Ad26.COV2.S vaccination and SARS-CoV-2 variants. Across the whole study: Once, or twice with 56 days between doses, Ad26.COV2.S was given intramuscularly.

Treatment: around 19 received Ad26.COV2.S at low or high dose, single or two shots; several received placebo; per-sample allocation not given. Sample collection was performed on day 63 after the first vaccine or placebo injection. Findings of the study overall: Considerable breadth of spike-specific CD8+ and CD4+ T cell responses has reportedly been documented following vaccination. Total responses of T cells may have been underestimated by the analyses of TCR breadth and depth. Participants given vaccine showed non-spike TCR breadth similar to that of placebo recipients.

Generated by immunoSEQ multiplex PCR, the TCRdb table keeps only in-frame clones and is missing some. The table shows about 500,000 clones, with 80% to 90% occurring only once. On this clone itself: What it binds is unknown.

Per germline, CDR1 MGHDK and CDR2 SYGVNS. This CDR3 region has 16 residues. V shed 4 bases and J shed 6 bases, with 19 bases lying between them. This chain links TRBV25-1 with TRBJ1-5; D gene unclear. Sequencing was performed on peripheral blood, taken in a trial of Ad26.COV2.S vaccine versus placebo. This TCR was sampled from a person between 18 and 59 years old who received the Ad26.COV2.S COVID-19 vaccine or a placebo. DNA for the CDR3: TGTGCCAGCAGTGGACTTGACGGGCTCTCGGGTCAGCCCCAGCATTTT. This translates into CASSGLDGLSGQPQHF. Using reference TRBV25-1 and TRBJ1-5 for the parts outside the CDR3, the full variable domain is EADIYQTPRYLVIGTGKKITLECSQTMGHDKMYWYQQDPGMELHLIHYSYGVNSTEKGDLSSESTVSRIRTEHFPLTLESARPSHTSQYLCASSGLDGLSGQPQHFGDGTRLSIL.